This T cell receptor beta chain came from a study of cytomegalovirus exposure and HLA in healthy donors. About the research overall: Counted in an early data release were approximately 80 million unique TCRs from HLA-typed donors.

The study, taken as a whole, reports: Accurate prediction of HLA-A and HLA-B alleles (for most subjects) was reportedly achieved from TCR beta sequences.

About this clone itself: Its target is unknown.

PCR employed 60 Vbeta and 13 Jbeta primers. Clones were sequenced by immunoSEQ multiplex PCR, and TCRdb holds only the in-frame ones, with some missing. Here the sample table reports about 130,000 clones. V lost 7 bases, J lost 1 base, and 13 bases stayed unmatched. CDR3 length: 17 amino acids. CDR1 and CDR2 (germline): MGHDK, SYGVNS. The sequenced material came from PBMCs. The sequence came from a man younger than 30 in good health and CMV-seronegative. J is TRBJ1-3 and V is TRBV25-1; 7 positions match TRBD1. Here the CDR3 DNA reads TGTGCCAGCATGCGGGACAGCTACTATTTTTCTGGAAACACCATATATTTT. Translated: CASMRDSYYFSGNTIYF.